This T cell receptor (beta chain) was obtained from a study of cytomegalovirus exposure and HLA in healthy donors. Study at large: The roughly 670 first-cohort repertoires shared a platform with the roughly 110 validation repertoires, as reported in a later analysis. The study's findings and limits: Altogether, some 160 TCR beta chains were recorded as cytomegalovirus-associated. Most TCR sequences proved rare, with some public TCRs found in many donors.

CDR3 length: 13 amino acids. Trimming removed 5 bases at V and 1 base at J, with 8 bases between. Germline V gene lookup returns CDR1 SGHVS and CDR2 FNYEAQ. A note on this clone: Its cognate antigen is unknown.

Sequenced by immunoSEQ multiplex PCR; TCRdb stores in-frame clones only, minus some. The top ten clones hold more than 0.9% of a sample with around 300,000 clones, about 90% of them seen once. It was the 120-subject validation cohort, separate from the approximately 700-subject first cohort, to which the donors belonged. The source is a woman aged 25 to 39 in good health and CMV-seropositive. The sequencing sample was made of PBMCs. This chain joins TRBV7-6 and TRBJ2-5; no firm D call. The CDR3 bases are TGTGCCAGCAGCCCAAGCGCCCAAGAGACCCAGTACTTC. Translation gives CASSPSAQETQYF. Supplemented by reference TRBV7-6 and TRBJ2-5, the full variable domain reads GAGVSQSPRYKVTKRGQDVALRCDPISGHVSLYWYRQALGQGPEFLTYFNYEAQQDKSGLPNDRFSAERPEGSISTLTIQRTEQRDSAMYRCASSPSAQETQYFGPGTRLLVL.